This entry features one TCR beta chain sequence. The protocol was immunoSEQ multiplex PCR, while the TCRdb copy is restricted to in-frame clones and leaves out a portion. The sample includes about 190,000 clones, about 93% of them seen just once. The sample comes from a study of control samples from healthy donors and cancer patients. Per germline, CDR1 SEHNR and CDR2 FQNEAQ (reference sequence). The CDR3 has 11 residues. Between the trimmed V and J ends, which lost 7 bases and 8 bases, there was a span of 11 bases. The chain recombines TRBV7-9 with TRBJ1-1, with D perhaps matching TRBD1 (5 bases). Material: blood. This TCR was sampled from a man aged 18-30 years in good health. In DNA form, the CDR3 reads TGTGCCAGCAATGTAAAGGGGGAAGCTTTCTTT. This sequence encodes CASNVKGEAFF.